These T cell receptor beta chains were read from a single sample in a study of cytomegalovirus exposure and HLA in healthy donors. Only in-frame clones appear in the TCRdb table, and some are missing; sequencing was by immunoSEQ multiplex PCR. The table lists 100,000 to 150,000 clones. Sequenced: PBMCs. These receptors came from a woman aged 40 to 50 in good health and CMV-seropositive. CDR3s include the opening cysteine and the closing phenylalanine or tryptophan. A D gene is named only where the DNA matches it firmly.

V gene: TRBV29-1; J gene: TRBJ2-1; D gene: TRBD2; CDR3 DNA: TGCAGCGTTGAAGATAATAGGCGGGGGAATGAGCAGTTCTTC; CDR3 protein: CSVEDNRRGNEQFF
V gene: TRBV23-1; J gene: TRBJ1-6; D gene: .; CDR3 DNA: TGCGCCAGCAGTCGGGGGGGTCTGGGGTCACCCCTCCACTTT; CDR3 protein: CASSRGGLGSPLHF
V gene: TRBV6-1; J gene: TRBJ1-5; D gene: TRBD1; CDR3 DNA: TGTGCCAGCAGTCCGGGACAGGGTGTTCATCAGCCCCAGCATTTT; CDR3 protein: CASSPGQGVHQPQHF
V gene: TRBV25-1; J gene: TRBJ2-7; D gene: TRBD2; CDR3 DNA: TGTGCCAGCAGGTATAGCGGGAGCTCCTACGAGCAGTACTTC; CDR3 protein: CASRYSGSSYEQYF
V gene: TRBV10-3; J gene: TRBJ2-2; D gene: TRBD2; CDR3 DNA: TGTGCCATCAGTGAGACTAGCGGGAGGGCCAATACCGGGGAGCTGTTTTTT; CDR3 protein: CAISETSGRANTGELFF
V gene: TRBV5-5; J gene: TRBJ2-1; D gene: TRBD2; CDR3 DNA: TGTGCCAGCAGCTTGTACCTAGCGGGAAACAATGAGCAGTTCTTC; CDR3 protein: CASSLYLAGNNEQFF
V gene: TRBV28; J gene: TRBJ2-7; D gene: TRBD1; CDR3 DNA: TGTGCCAGCAGTTCCCAACAGGGGTTGGACGAGCAGTACTTC; CDR3 protein: CASSSQQGLDEQYF
V gene: TRBV29-1; J gene: TRBJ2-3; D gene: TRBD2; CDR3 DNA: TGCAGCGTGGTAGGACTAGCGGGAGGCACAGATACGCAGTATTTT; CDR3 protein: CSVVGLAGGTDTQYF
V gene: TRBV10-2; J gene: TRBJ1-2; D gene: .; CDR3 DNA: TGCGCCAGCAGTGGGGGAGTGAACTATGGCTACACCTTC; CDR3 protein: CASSGGVNYGYTF
V gene: TRBV29-1; J gene: TRBJ1-1; D gene: .; CDR3 DNA: TGCAGCGTTGTACCGACCGGAGGGAACACTGAAGCTTTCTTT; CDR3 protein: CSVVPTGGNTEAFF
V gene: TRBV27; J gene: TRBJ2-2; D gene: .; CDR3 DNA: TGTGCCAGCAGTTTATTAGTTAGCTCCGGGGAGCTGTTTTTT; CDR3 protein: CASSLLVSSGELFF
V gene: TRBV5-4; J gene: TRBJ1-1; D gene: .; CDR3 DNA: TGTGCCAGCAGCACAGCGGGGGTGAACACTGAAGCTTTCTTT; CDR3 protein: CASSTAGVNTEAFF
V gene: TRBV7-3; J gene: TRBJ2-3; D gene: TRBD2; CDR3 DNA: TGTGCCAGCAGCTTAAAAGCGGGATGGGCAGATACGCAGTATTTT; CDR3 protein: CASSLKAGWADTQYF
V gene: TRBV11-2; J gene: TRBJ2-2; D gene: .; CDR3 DNA: TGTGCCAGCAGCTTAGGGACTACCGACACCGGGGAGCTGTTTTTT; CDR3 protein: CASSLGTTDTGELFF
V gene: TRBV28; J gene: TRBJ2-5; D gene: .; CDR3 DNA: TGTGCCAGCAGTTTACCCAATGGAGGGACCCAGTACTTC; CDR3 protein: CASSLPNGGTQYF
V gene: TRBV29-1; J gene: TRBJ2-7; D gene: .; CDR3 DNA: TGCAGCGTTGGGCCCGGGGGACTCACCTACGAGCAGTACTTC; CDR3 protein: CSVGPGGLTYEQYF
V gene: TRBV29-1; J gene: TRBJ2-5; D gene: .; CDR3 DNA: TGCAGCGTTGGAAGAGGAGAGACCCAGTACTTC; CDR3 protein: CSVGRGETQYF